Below are 13 T cell receptor beta chains sequenced from a single sample in a study of blood T cell repertoires in COVID-19. This table comes from immunoSEQ multiplex PCR, and its TCRdb copy is limited to in-frame clones, with some not included. The profile shows 200,000 to 250,000 clones, roughly 85% of them singletons. The sample taken for sequencing was PBMCs or T cells enriched from blood (not recorded which). The receptor set was obtained from a man younger than 45 who had recovered from COVID-19.

The genes are TRBV19 and TRBJ2-2; TRBD1 agrees at 10 bases. V trimming: 6 bases; J trimming: 4 bases; junction bases outside the gene matches: 8. The V gene's germline CDR1 is LNHDA and CDR2 SQIVND (reference sequence). There are 16 residues in the CDR3. CDR3 sequence: CASRKPWTGGTGELFF. CDR3 nucleotides: TGTGCCAGTAGGAAACCCTGGACAGGGGGCACCGGGGAGCTGTTTTTT.

The J gene is TRBJ2-5, the V gene TRBV29-1, with 11 bases fitting TRBD2. Germline V lookup: CDR1 SQVTM, CDR2 ANQGSEA. J gave up 5 bases and V 0 bases, and 2 bases lay outside the gene matches. The CDR3 is 14 residues long. The CDR3 coding sequence is TGCAGCGTTGAAGATAGCGGGGGGGATGAGACCCAGTACTTC. Translated: CSVEDSGGDETQYF.

The V call is TRBV6-5, the J call TRBJ1-2; tentatively, D is TRBD1 (5 bases). The CDR3 has 16 amino acids. The germline CDR1 and CDR2 sequences are MNHEY and SVGAGI. With 2 bases removed from V and 1 base from J, the gap between germline ends came to 14 bases. The CDR3 coding sequence is TGTGCCAGCAGTTACACGACAGCACCCCTTAACTATGGCTACACCTTC. Translating gives CASSYTTAPLNYGYTF.

The chain is built from TRBV9 and TRBJ2-1; 8 positions match TRBD2. The J segment lost 0 bases and the V segment lost 3 bases, leaving 5 bases of the junction unmatched. The length of the CDR3 is 16 residues. Germline V gene sequence: CDR1 SGDLS, CDR2 YYNGEE. Here the CDR3 DNA reads TGTGCCAGCAGCGCACCGGGACTAGTCTCCTACAATGAGCAGTTCTTC. This sequence encodes CASSAPGLVSYNEQFF.

The chain is built from TRBV6-2 or TRBV6-3 and TRBJ1-2, with a weak D call TRBD1 (5 bases). Germline CDR1 MNHEY, CDR2 SVGEGT. V gave up 1 base and J gave up 5 bases, with 17 bases separating them. The CDR3 is 16 amino acids. In DNA form, the CDR3 reads TGTGCCAGCAGTTACTATTGGGACGGGGGTGCGTATGGCTACACCTTC. Translating it yields CASSYYWDGGAYGYTF.

The chain employs TRBV7-6 and TRBJ1-5, with TRBD1 identical over 8 bases. CDR1 and CDR2 (germline): SGHVS, FNYEAQ. This CDR3 region has 15 residues. V trimming: 1 base; J trimming: 6 bases; junction bases outside the gene matches: 5. CDR3 amino acids: CASSLVTGGGQPQHF. The CDR3 coding sequence is TGTGCCAGCAGCTTAGTTACAGGGGGAGGTCAGCCCCAGCATTTT. The entire variable domain, with the rest obtained from reference TRBV7-6 and TRBJ1-5, is as follows: GAGVSQSPRYKVTKRGQDVALRCDPISGHVSLYWYRQALGQGPEFLTYFNYEAQQDKSGLPNDRFSAERPEGSISTLTIQRTEQRDSAMYRCASSLVTGGGQPQHFGDGTRLSIL.

This chain links TRBV7-3 with TRBJ2-4; 7 nucleotides match TRBD1. The CDR3 loop spans 16 amino acids. V was clipped by 2 bases and J by 4 bases; unmatched bases: 8. Germline CDR1 and CDR2: SGHTA and FQGTGA. The CDR3 reads CASSLSPQGTKNIQYF. DNA for the CDR3: TGTGCCAGCAGCTTATCCCCACAGGGGACAAAAAACATTCAGTACTTC.

Only a few counts were recorded for this clone. The rearrangement uses TRBV28 and TRBJ1-3; D not resolved. The CDR3 runs 13 residues. The ends were cut back, 6 bases at V and 4 bases at J, with 10 bases in the middle. CDR1 is MDHEN and CDR2 is SYDVKM in the germline V gene. CDR3 DNA sequence: TGTGCCAGCAGCCTCTATCCAGGAAACACCATATATTTT. It yields the protein CASSLYPGNTIYF.

The V and J genes are TRBV24-1 and TRBJ2-2, with D perhaps matching TRBD2 (5 bases). V was clipped by 5 bases and J by 7 bases, with 10 bases between them. The CDR3 runs to 13 residues. Per germline, CDR1 KGHDR and CDR2 SFDVKD. CDR3: CATSANSVGELFF. DNA for the CDR3: TGTGCCACCAGTGCAAATAGCGTCGGGGAGCTGTTTTTT.

The gene calls are TRBV25-1 and TRBJ1-2, with no clear D. The CDR3 length is 13 residues. Deletions cut 6 bases from V and 2 bases from J, with 10 bases between. Germline V gene lookup returns CDR1 MGHDK and CDR2 SYGVNS. The CDR3 loop reads CASRFSENYGYTF. The DNA of the CDR3 is TGTGCCAGCAGATTTTCAGAAAACTATGGCTACACCTTC.

This rearrangement joins TRBV9 to TRBJ2-3; 7 bases match TRBD2. Germline V gives CDR1 SGDLS, CDR2 YYNGEE. The CDR3 has 16 residues. V shed 4 bases and J 2 bases; nucleotides not matched to a gene: 10. CDR3 region: CASSFQAGSFTDTQYF. In DNA, the CDR3 is TGTGCCAGCAGCTTTCAAGCGGGATCCTTCACAGATACGCAGTATTTT.

DNA for the CDR3: TGTGCCATCAGTGAGTCGATACAGGTCGAGCAGTACTTC. Its translation is CAISESIQVEQYF. The chain is built from TRBV10-3 and TRBJ2-7; tentative D call: TRBD1 (5 bases). The CDR3 contains 13 residues. Between the trimmed V and J ends, which lost 0 bases and 6 bases, there was a span of 9 bases. Germline V gene sequence: CDR1 ENHRY, CDR2 SYGVKD.

The chain links TRBV30 to TRBJ2-7, with 8 bases lining up with TRBD1. CDR1 is GTSNPN and CDR2 is SVGIG in the germline V gene (reference sequence). This CDR3 has 12 residues. V was clipped by 3 bases and J by 4 bases; unmatched bases: 2. CDR3 residues: CAWSRQGYEQYF. In DNA, the CDR3 is TGTGCCTGGAGCCGACAGGGGTACGAGCAGTACTTC.